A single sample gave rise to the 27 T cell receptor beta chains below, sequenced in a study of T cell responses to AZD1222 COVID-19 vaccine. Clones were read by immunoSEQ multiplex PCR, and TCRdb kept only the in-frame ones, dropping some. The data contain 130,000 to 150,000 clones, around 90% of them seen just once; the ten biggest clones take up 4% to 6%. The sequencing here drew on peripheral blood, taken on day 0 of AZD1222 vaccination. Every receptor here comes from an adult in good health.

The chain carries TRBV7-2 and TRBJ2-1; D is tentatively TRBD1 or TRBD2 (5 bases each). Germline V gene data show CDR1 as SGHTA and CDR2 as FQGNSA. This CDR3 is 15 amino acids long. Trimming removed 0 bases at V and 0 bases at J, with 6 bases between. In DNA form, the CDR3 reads TGTGCCAGCAGCTTAGCGGGGGACTCCTACAATGAGCAGTTCTTC. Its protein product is CASSLAGDSYNEQFF.

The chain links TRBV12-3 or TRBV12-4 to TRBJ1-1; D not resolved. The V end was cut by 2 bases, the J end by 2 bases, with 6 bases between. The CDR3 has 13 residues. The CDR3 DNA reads TGTGCCAGCAGTTTAAATGACAACACTGAAGCTTTCTTT. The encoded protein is CASSLNDNTEAFF.

As DNA, the CDR3 is TGTGCCAGCAGCCAATTGGGGGGTCAAGAGACCCAGTACTTC. Translating it yields CASSQLGGQETQYF. J is TRBJ2-5 and V is TRBV4-2, with a possible D match to TRBD2 (6 bases). Germline loops: CDR1 LGHNA, CDR2 YNFKEQ. V was trimmed by 2 bases and J by 2 bases, leaving 9 bases between them. The CDR3 has 14 amino acids.

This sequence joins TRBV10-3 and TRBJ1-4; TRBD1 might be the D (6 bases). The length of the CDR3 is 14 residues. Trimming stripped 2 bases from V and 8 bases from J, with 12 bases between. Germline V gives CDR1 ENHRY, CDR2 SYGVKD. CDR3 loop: CAISEGRGGEKLFF. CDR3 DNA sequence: TGTGCCATCAGTGAGGGCAGGGGTGGCGAAAAACTGTTTTTT.

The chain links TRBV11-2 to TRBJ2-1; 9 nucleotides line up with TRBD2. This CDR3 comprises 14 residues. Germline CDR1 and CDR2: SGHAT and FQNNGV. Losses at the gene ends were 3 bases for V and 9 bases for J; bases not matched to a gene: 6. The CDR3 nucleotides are TGTGCCAGCAGCTTTATAGCGGGAGTGGTTGAGCAGTTCTTC. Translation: CASSFIAGVVEQFF.

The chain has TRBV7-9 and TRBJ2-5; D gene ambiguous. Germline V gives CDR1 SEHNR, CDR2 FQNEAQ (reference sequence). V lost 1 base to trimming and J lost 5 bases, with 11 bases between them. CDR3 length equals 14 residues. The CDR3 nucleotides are TGTGCCAGCAGCTTAGTAGCATCAGTGGAGACCCAGTACTTC. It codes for CASSLVASVETQYF.

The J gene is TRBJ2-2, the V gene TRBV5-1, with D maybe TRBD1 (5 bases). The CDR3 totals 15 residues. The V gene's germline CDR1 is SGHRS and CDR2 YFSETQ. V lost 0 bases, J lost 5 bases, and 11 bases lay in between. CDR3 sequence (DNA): TGCGCCAGCAGCTTGGCTCAGGGTCGAACCGGGGAGCTGTTTTTT. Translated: CASSLAQGRTGELFF.

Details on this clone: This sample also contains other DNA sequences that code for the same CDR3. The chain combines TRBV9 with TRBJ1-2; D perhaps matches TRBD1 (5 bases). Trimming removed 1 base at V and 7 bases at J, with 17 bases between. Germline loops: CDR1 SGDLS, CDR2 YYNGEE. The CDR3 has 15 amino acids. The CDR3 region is CASSVTGTGVGGYTF. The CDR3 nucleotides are TGTGCCAGCAGCGTAACCGGGACGGGGGTAGGTGGCTACACCTTC.

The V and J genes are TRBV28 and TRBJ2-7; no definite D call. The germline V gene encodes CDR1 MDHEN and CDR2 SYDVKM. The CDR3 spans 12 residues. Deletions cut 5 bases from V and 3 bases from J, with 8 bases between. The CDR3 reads CASSMGFYEQYF. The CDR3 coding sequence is TGTGCCAGCAGTATGGGATTCTACGAGCAGTACTTC.

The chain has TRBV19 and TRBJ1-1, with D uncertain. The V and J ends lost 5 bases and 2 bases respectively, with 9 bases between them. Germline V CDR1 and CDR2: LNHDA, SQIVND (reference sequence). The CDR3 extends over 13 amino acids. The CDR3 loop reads CASSVQRNTEAFF. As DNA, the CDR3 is TGTGCCAGTAGTGTTCAGCGAAACACTGAAGCTTTCTTT.

The CDR3 region has the DNA TGCGCCAGCAGCCAAGACGCCCTCGTATCCTTTAACTATGGCTACACCTTC. It encodes CASSQDALVSFNYGYTF. The chain combines TRBV4-3 with TRBJ1-2; D is unresolved. The CDR3 is 17 amino acids. The ends were cut back, 0 bases at V and 1 base at J, with 15 bases in the middle. CDR1 is LGHNA, CDR2 YSLEER, per germline.

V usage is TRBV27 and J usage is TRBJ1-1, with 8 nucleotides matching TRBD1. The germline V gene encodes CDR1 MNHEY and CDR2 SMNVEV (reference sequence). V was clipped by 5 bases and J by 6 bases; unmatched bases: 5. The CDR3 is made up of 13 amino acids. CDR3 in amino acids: CASSSRGLAEAFF. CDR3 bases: TGTGCCAGCAGTAGCAGGGGGCTCGCTGAAGCTTTCTTT.

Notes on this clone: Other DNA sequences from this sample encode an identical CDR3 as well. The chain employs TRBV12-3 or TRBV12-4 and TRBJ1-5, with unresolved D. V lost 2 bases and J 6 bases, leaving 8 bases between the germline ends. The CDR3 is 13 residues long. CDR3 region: CASSLIEGQPQHF. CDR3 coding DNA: TGTGCCAGCAGTTTAATAGAAGGTCAGCCCCAGCATTTT.

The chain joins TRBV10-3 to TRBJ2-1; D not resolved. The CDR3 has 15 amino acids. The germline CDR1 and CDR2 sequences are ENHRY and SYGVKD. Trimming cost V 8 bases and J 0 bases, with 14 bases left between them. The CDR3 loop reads CAIRPLVSSYNEQFF. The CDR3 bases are TGTGCCATCCGCCCCTTGGTAAGCTCCTACAATGAGCAGTTCTTC.

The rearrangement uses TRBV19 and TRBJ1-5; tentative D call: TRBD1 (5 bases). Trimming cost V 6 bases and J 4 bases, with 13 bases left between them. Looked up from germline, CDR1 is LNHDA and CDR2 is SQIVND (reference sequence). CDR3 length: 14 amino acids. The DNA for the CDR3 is TGTGCCAGTAGCCGCTTGGGGGGAAATCAGCCCCAGCATTTT. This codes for CASSRLGGNQPQHF.

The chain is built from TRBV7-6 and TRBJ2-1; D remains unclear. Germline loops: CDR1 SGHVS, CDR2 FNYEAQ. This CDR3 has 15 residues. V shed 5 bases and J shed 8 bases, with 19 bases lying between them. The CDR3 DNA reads TGTGCCAGCAGCCTCCGGAATCCGGCACGGGATGAGCAGTTCTTC. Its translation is CASSLRNPARDEQFF.

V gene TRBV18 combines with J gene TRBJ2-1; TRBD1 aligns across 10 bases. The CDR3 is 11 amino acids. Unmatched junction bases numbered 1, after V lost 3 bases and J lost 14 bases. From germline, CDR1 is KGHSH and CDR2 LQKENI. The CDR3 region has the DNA TGTGCCAGCTCACCCGGGACAGGGGAGTTCTTC. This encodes CASSPGTGEFF.

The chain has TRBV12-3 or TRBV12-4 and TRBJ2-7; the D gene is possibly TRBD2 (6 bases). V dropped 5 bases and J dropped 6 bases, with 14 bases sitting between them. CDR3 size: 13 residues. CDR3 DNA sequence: TGTGCCAGCAGTCCCCGGGGGAACGGCGAGCAGTACTTC. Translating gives CASSPRGNGEQYF.

As DNA, the CDR3 is TGTGCCAGCAGCCCTAGACAGGGGGGTTCTTTTGGTGGCTACACCTTC. Encoded protein: CASSPRQGGSFGGYTF. V and J are TRBV7-9 and TRBJ1-2; 9 bases agree with TRBD1. CDR1 and CDR2 (germline): SEHNR, FQNEAQ (reference sequence). Trimming cost V 5 bases and J 7 bases; bases outside gene matches: 14. The CDR3 has 16 residues.

The DNA of the CDR3 is TGTGCCATCAGTGAGCCCCGAGGTAGCGGCAATGAGCAGTTCTTC. Translation gives CAISEPRGSGNEQFF. The rearrangement uses TRBV10-3 and TRBJ2-1; D is perhaps TRBD2 (6 bases). V lost 2 bases, J lost 6 bases, and 14 bases lay in between. This CDR3 region has 15 residues. Germline CDR1 and CDR2: ENHRY and SYGVKD.

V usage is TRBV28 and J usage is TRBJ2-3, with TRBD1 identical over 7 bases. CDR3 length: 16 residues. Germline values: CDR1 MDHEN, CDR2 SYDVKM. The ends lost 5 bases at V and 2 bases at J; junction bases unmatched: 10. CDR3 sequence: CASSPSETGSTDTQYF. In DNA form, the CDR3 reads TGTGCCAGCAGTCCAAGTGAGACAGGGTCCACAGATACGCAGTATTTT.

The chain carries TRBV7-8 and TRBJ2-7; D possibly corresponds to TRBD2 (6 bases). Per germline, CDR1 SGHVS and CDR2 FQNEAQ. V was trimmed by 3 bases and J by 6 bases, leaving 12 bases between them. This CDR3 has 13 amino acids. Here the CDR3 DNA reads TGTGCCAGCAGCTTGCGCAGGGAGGCCGAGCAGTACTTC. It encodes CASSLRREAEQYF.

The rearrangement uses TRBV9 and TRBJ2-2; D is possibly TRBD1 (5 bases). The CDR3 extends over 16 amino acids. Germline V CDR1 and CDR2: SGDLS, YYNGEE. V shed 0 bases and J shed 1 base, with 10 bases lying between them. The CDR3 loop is CASSVGAGQNTGELFF. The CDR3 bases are TGTGCCAGCAGCGTAGGAGCAGGGCAGAACACCGGGGAGCTGTTTTTT. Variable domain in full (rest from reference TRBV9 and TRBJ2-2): DSGVTQTPKHLITATGQRVTLRCSPRSGDLSVYWYQQSLDQGLQFLIQYYNGEERAKGNILERFSAQQFPDLHSELNLSSLELGDSALYFCASSVGAGQNTGELFFGEGSRLTVL.

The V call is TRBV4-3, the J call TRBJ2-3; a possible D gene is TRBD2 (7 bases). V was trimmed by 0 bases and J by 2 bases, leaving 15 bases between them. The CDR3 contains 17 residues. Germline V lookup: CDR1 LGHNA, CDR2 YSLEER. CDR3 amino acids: CASSQDSLRGLTDTQYF. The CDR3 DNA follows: TGCGCCAGCAGCCAAGATTCCTTGCGGGGGCTCACAGATACGCAGTATTTT.

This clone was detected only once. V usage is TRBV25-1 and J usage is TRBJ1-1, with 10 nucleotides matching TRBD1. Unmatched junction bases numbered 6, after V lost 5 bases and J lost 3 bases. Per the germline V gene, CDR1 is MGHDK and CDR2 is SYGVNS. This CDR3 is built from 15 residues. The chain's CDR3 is CASSNPGTGDTEAFF. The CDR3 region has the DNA TGTGCCAGCAGTAACCCCGGGACAGGGGACACTGAAGCTTTCTTT. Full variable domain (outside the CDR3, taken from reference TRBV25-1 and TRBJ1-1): EADIYQTPRYLVIGTGKKITLECSQTMGHDKMYWYQQDPGMELHLIHYSYGVNSTEKGDLSSESTVSRIRTEHFPLTLESARPSHTSQYLCASSNPGTGDTEAFFGQGTRLTVV.

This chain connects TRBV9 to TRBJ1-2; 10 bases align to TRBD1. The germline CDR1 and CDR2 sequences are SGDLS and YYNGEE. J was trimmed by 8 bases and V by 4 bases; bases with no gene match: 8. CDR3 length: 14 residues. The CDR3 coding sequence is TGTGCCAGCAGCACGACAGGGGGCGCGGGGGGCTACACCTTC. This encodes CASSTTGGAGGYTF.

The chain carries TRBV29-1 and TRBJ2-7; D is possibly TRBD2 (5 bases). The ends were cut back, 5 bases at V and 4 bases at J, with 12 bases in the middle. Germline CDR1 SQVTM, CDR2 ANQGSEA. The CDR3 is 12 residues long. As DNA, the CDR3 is TGCAGCGTTTATGAGGGAAGGTACGAGCAGTACTTC. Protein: CSVYEGRYEQYF.